The 9 T cell receptor beta chains presented below share a single source sample, sequenced in a study of regulatory T cells in long-lasting Graves disease. Time point noted: persistent/refractory GD, antithyroid drugs over 5 years with positive TRAb. Extracted PBMC RNA gave rise to the TCR library. Building of the TCR beta libraries involved iRepertoire HTBI primers and Arm-PCR of CDR3 regions. TCRdb analysed the multiplex PCR reads with MiXCR anew, one entry per CDR3 protein. The sample includes 600,000 to 800,000 distinct CDR3 sequences, about 30% of them seen just once. The sample consisted of peripheral blood mononuclear cells (PBMCs), taken when the disease was refractory, from a patient treated with antithyroid drugs. The receptor set was obtained from a female donor with Graves disease.

This clonotype was found many times. This chain connects TRBV27 to TRBJ1-2; TRBD1 agrees at 7 bases. CDR1 is MNHEY, CDR2 SMNVEV, per germline (reference sequence). V dropped 5 bases and J dropped 6; count of bases not matched to a gene: 9. The CDR3 covers 14 residues. CDR3 residues: CASSTVPGGNGYTF. Written as DNA, the CDR3 is TGTGCCAGCAGTACCGTCCCAGGGGGAAATGGCTACACCTTC.

This clonotype was seen a handful of times. V gene TRBV28 combines with J gene TRBJ1-3, with D tentatively TRBD1 (5 bases). V lost 2 bases and J 0 bases, leaving 14 bases between the germline ends. The CDR3 runs 17 residues. Germline-derived CDR1 and CDR2 are MDHEN and SYDVKM. CDR3 in amino acids: CASSLGPDSRSGNTIYF. The CDR3 coding sequence is TGTGCCAGCAGTTTAGGCCCCGACAGCCGCTCTGGAAACACCATATATTTT.

The chain couples TRBV5-6 to TRBJ1-1; 12 bases fit TRBD1. The CDR3 length is 18 residues. Germline loops: CDR1 SGHDT, CDR2 YYEEEE. The J segment lost 5 bases and the V segment lost 2 bases, leaving 13 bases of the junction unmatched. In DNA, the CDR3 is TGTGCCAGCAGCTTAATCGTCCAGGGACAGGGGGCGGTTACTGAAGCTTTCTTT. Translating it yields CASSLIVQGQGAVTEAFF.

This clonotype was seen a few times. The chain links TRBV6-5 to TRBJ1-2, with 7 positions matching TRBD1. V lost 3 bases, J lost 8 bases, and 12 bases stayed unmatched. Germline-derived CDR1 and CDR2 are MNHEY and SVGAGI. The CDR3 runs to 15 residues. The CDR3 sequence is CASSYFGQGVQGYTF. The CDR3 coding sequence is TGTGCCAGCAGTTATTTTGGGCAGGGGGTTCAAGGCTACACCTTC.

The chain joins TRBV28 to TRBJ1-1; TRBD1 might be the D (5 bases). Germline-derived CDR1 and CDR2 are MDHEN and SYDVKM. Trimming took 8 bases from V and 3 from J, leaving 10 bases between them. The CDR3 is 12 residues long. CDR3 DNA: TGTGCCAGCTTTGGCAGGGACACTGAAGCTTTCTTT. Translation: CASFGRDTEAFF.

As concerns this clonotype: Possible read error: a much larger clone is one base away. The chain carries TRBV28 and TRBJ2-7, with TRBD1 as a possible D gene (6 bases). This CDR3 has 13 amino acids. Germline loops: CDR1 MDHEN, CDR2 SYDVKM. CDR3 sequence: CASSYGTSRERYF. In nucleotides, the CDR3 is TGTGCCAGCAGTTATGGGACAAGTCGAGAGCGGTACTTC.

The V gene is TRBV27, the J gene TRBJ2-7; the D is unclear. Per germline, CDR1 MNHEY and CDR2 SMNVEV (reference sequence). CDR3 size: 15 residues. V lost 2 bases, J lost 0 bases, and 11 bases lay in between. The CDR3 protein is CASSLGGPTSYEQYF. CDR3 DNA sequence: TGTGCCAGCAGTTTAGGTGGGCCTACCTCCTACGAGCAGTACTTC.

Turning to this clonotype: A much larger clone differs from this one at a single base, so this may be a read error. The conserved final phenylalanine or tryptophan is absent from the CDR3, which likely points to a read error. The rearrangement joins TRBV28 to TRBJ2-5; possibly TRBD2 for D (5 bases). The CDR3 length is 12 residues. In germline, CDR1 is MDHEN, CDR2 SYDVKM. Trimming cost V 7 bases and J 7 bases, with 13 bases left between them. CDR3 bases: TGTGCCAGCATTCCCGCCCGGGGGACCCAGTACTCC. Its translation: CASIPARGTQYS.

The table lists this clonotype with a few counts. The gene calls are TRBV12-3 or TRBV12-4 and TRBJ1-2; D is unclear. V was shortened by 4 bases and J by 6 bases, with 12 bases between the two germline ends. The CDR3 covers 13 residues. CDR3 residues: CASSSSLLDGYTF. The CDR3 DNA reads TGTGCCAGCAGTTCCTCACTTTTAGATGGCTACACCTTC.